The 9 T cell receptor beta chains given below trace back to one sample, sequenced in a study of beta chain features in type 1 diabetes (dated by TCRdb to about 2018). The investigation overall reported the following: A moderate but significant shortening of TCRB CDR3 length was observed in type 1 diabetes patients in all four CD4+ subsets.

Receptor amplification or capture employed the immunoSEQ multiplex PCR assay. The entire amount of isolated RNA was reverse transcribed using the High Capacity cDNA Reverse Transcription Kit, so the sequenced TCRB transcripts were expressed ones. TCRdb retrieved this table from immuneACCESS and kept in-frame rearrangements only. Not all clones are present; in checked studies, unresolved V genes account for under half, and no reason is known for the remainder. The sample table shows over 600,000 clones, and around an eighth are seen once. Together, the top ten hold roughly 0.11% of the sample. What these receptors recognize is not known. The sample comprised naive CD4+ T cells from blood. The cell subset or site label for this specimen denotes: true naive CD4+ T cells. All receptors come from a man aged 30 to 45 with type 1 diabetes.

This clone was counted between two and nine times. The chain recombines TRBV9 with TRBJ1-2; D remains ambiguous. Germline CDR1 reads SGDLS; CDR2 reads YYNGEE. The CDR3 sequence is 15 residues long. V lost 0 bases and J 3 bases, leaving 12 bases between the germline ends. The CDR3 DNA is TGTGCCAGCAGCGTAGATGGCAGGCCCGACTATGGCTACACCTTC. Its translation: CASSVDGRPDYGYTF.

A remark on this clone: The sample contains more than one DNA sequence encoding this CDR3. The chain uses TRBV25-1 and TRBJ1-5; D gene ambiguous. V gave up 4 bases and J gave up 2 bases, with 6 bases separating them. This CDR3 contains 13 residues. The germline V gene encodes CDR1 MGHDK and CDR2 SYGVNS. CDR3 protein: CASSGVGNQPQHF. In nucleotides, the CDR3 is TGTGCCAGCAGTGGGGTCGGCAATCAGCCCCAGCATTTT. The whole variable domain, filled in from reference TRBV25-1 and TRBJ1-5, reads EADIYQTPRYLVIGTGKKITLECSQTMGHDKMYWYQQDPGMELHLIHYSYGVNSTEKGDLSSESTVSRIRTEHFPLTLESARPSHTSQYLCASSGVGNQPQHFGDGTRLSIL.

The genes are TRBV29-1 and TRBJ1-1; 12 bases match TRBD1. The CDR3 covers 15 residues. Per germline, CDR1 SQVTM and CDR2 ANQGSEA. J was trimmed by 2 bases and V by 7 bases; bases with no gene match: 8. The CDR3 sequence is CSARGTGGDNTEAFF. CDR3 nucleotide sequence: TGCAGCGCCCGAGGGACAGGGGGCGATAACACTGAAGCTTTCTTT.

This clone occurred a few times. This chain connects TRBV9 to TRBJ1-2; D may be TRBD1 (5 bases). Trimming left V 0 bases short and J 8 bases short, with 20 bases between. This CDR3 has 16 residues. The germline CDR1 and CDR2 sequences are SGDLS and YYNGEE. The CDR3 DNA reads TGTGCCAGCAGCGTAGAATCAACTAGGGGCGGCCAAGGCTACACCTTC. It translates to CASSVESTRGGQGYTF.

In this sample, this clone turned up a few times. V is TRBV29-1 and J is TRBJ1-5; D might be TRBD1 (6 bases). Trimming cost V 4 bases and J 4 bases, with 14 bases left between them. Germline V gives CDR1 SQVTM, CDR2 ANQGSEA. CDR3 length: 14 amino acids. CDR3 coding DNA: TGCAGCGTTGCACAGGGAAGTTCAAATCAGCCCCAGCATTTT. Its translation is CSVAQGSSNQPQHF.

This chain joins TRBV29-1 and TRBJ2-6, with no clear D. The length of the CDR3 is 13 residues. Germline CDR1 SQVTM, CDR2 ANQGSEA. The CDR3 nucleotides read TGCAGGAACCACAGCTCTGGGGCCAACGTCCTGACTTTC. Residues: CRNHSSGANVLTF.

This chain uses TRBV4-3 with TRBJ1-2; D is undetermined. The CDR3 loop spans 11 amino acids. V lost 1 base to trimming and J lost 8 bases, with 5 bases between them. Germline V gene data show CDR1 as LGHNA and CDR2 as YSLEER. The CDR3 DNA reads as TGCGCCAGCAGCCAAGGGAGGGGCTACACCTTC. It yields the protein CASSQGRGYTF.

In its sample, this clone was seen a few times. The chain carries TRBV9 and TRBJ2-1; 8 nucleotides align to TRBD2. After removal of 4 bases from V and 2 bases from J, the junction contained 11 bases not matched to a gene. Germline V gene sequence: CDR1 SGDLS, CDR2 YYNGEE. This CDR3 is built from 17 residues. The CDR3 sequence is CASSPRGGSGAYNEQFF. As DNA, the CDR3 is TGTGCCAGCAGCCCCCGGGGAGGTAGCGGGGCCTACAATGAGCAGTTCTTC.

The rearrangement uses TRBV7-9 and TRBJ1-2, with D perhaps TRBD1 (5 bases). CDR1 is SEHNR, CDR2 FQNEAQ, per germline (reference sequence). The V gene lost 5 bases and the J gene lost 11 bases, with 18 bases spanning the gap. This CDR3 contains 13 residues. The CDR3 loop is CASSPGRDGVYTF. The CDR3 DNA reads TGTGCCAGCAGCCCGGGCCGGGACGGAGTTTACACCTTC.